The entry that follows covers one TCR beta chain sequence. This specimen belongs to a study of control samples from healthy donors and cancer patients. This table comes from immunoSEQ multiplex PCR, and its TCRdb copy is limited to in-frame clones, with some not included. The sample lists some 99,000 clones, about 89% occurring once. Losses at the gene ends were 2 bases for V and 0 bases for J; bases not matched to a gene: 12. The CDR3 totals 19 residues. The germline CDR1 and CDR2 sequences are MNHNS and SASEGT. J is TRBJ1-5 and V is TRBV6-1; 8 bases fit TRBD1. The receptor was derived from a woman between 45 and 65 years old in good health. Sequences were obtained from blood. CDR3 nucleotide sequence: TGTGCCAGCAGTGAAAATGGTTTAGACAGGGGATATAGCAATCAGCCCCAGCATTTT. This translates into CASSENGLDRGYSNQPQHF.